These T cell receptor beta chains were read from a single sample in a study of T cells in Graves' hyperthyroidism and ophthalmopathy. TCRdb re-derived calls from the multiplex PCR reads in MiXCR, one entry per CDR3 protein. The data contain approximately 700,000 distinct CDR3 sequences, nearly 45% of them singletons. Source material: peripheral blood or thyroid tissue (not recorded which). These receptors were taken from an adult man with Graves' disease, either hyperthyroidism or ophthalmopathy (not recorded which). The CDR3 runs from the conserved cysteine through the conserved F or W. A D gene is named only where the DNA matches it firmly. Only part of the rows carry a size: once, few, many, or a class if the clone is expanded.

d_call,v_call,j_call,clone_size,cdr3_length,cdr3_nt,cdr3_aa
TRBD2,TRBV2,TRBJ2-7,few,15,TGTGCCAGCAGTGTCGGGGGGGGCGGGGGCTACGAGCAGTACTTC,CASSVGGGGGYEQYF
.,TRBV7-9,TRBJ2-5,.,15,TGTGCCAGCAGCTTGACGGACAACCCAGGGGAGACCCAGTACTTC,CASSLTDNPGETQYF
TRBD1,TRBV7-8,TRBJ1-5,.,16,TGTGCCAGCAGCCAAGAAACGGGACAGGGTAATCAGCCCCAGCATTTT,CASSQETGQGNQPQHF
TRBD1,TRBV3-1,TRBJ2-5,.,15,TGTGCCAGCAGCCAAGGGTGGGACAGTCAAGAGACCCAGTACTTC,CASSQGWDSQETQYF
.,TRBV20-1,TRBJ1-1,few,14,TGCAGTGCTCCGACGGACAGCCAAAACACTGAAGCTTTCTTT,CSAPTDSQNTEAFF
TRBD1,TRBV24-1,TRBJ1-5,.,14,TGTGCCACCAGTTACAGGGGGGACAATCAGCCCCAGCATTTT,CATSYRGDNQPQHF
.,TRBV7-2,TRBJ1-1,few,14,TGTGCCAGCAGCTTAGTATCCCAGAACACTGAAGCTTTCTTT,CASSLVSQNTEAFF
TRBD1,TRBV5-1,TRBJ2-7,few,16,TGCGCCAGCAGCTTGGTTGAGTCAGGGGGAACCTACGAGCAGTACTTC,CASSLVESGGTYEQYF
.,TRBV6-4,TRBJ1-1,many,9,TGTGCCAGCATCACTGAAGCTTTCTTT,CASITEAFF
.,TRBV3-1,TRBJ2-5,.,14,TGTGCCAGCAGCCAAGTTACTAGGGGAGAGACCCAGTACTTC,CASSQVTRGETQYF
.,TRBV7-9,TRBJ1-3,few,16,TGTGCCAGCAGCCAAGATCTCCCAGGCTCTGGAAACACCATATATTTT,CASSQDLPGSGNTIYF
TRBD1,TRBV14,TRBJ1-3,once,18,TGTGCCAGCAGCCCAACCCGTCCCGGGACAGGGCGAGCGGACACCATATATTTT,CASSPTRPGTGRADTIYF
TRBD2,TRBV7-2,TRBJ2-5,many,14,TGTGCCAGCAGCTTAGTTGCGGGAGCTGAGACCCAGTACTTC,CASSLVAGAETQYF
TRBD1,TRBV5-4,TRBJ2-2,.,18,TGCGCCAGCAGCTTGGATTTACTGGGACAGTCCTTTACGGGGGAGCTGTTTTTT,CASSLDLLGQSFTGELFF
.,TRBV12-3/TRBV12-4,TRBJ1-6,few,13,TGTGCCAGCAGTTCTCGGATCGATTCACCCCTCCACTTT,CASSSRIDSPLHF
TRBD1,TRBV5-4,TRBJ1-6,few,16,TGTGCCAGCAGCTTCGACAGGGGTATGGGTTCTTCACCCCTCCACTTT,CASSFDRGMGSSPLHF
.,TRBV29-1,TRBJ2-7,few,12,TGCAGCGTTGAGGGGGTATCCTACGAGCAGTACTTC,CSVEGVSYEQYF
TRBD1,TRBV20-1,TRBJ2-5,.,15,TGCAGTGCTAGAGCTAAGGGACAGCCACAAGAGACCCAGTACTTC,CSARAKGQPQETQYF
.,TRBV7-9,TRBJ1-3,.,15,TGTGCCAGCAGCTTCCGGGACGGCTCTGGAAACACCATATATTTT,CASSFRDGSGNTIYF
.,TRBV6-5,TRBJ2-7,once,16,TGTGCCAGCAGTTACTCTGCAGGAAAAACCCCCTACGAGCAGTACTTC,CASSYSAGKTPYEQYF
.,TRBV25-1,TRBJ1-6,.,14,TGTGCCAGCAGTGGGGCGGTAGGGTGGTCACCCCTCCACTTT,CASSGAVGWSPLHF
.,TRBV5-1,TRBJ1-6,.,13,TGCGCCAGCAGCAGGGAGCAAAATTCACCCCTCCACTTT,CASSREQNSPLHF
.,TRBV20-1,TRBJ2-6,.,16,TGCAGTGCTAGAGATCCAACAGGCTCTGGGGCCAACGTCCTGACTTTC,CSARDPTGSGANVLTF
TRBD2,TRBV7-8,TRBJ2-5,.,15,TGTGCCTGGAGTGTAGGACGCGGGGGCCAAGAGACCCAGTACTTC,CAWSVGRGGQETQYF
.,TRBV7-9,TRBJ2-5,.,15,TGTGCCAGCAGTGAATTAGGGGCGGACCAAGAGACCCAGTACTTC,CASSELGADQETQYF
.,TRBV2,TRBJ1-6,.,14,TGTGCCAGCAGGGAGGGAGGGGCAGTATCACCCCTCCACTTT,CASREGGAVSPLHF
TRBD1,TRBV19,TRBJ1-2,.,11,TGTGCTCTGTCAGGGGGTGGAGGCTACACCTTC,CALSGGGGYTF
TRBD1,TRBV2,TRBJ1-5,many,13,TGTGCCAGCAAAACAGGGGGGGATCAGCCCCAGCATTTT,CASKTGGDQPQHF
.,TRBV7-9,TRBJ1-5,.,16,TGTGCCAGCAGCGTTGAAGTGGGGGGCGCAGGGCAGCCCCAGCATTTT,CASSVEVGGAGQPQHF
TRBD1,TRBV24-1,TRBJ2-5,few,13,TGTGCCACCAGAGACAGGGGGCGAGAGACCCAGTACTTC,CATRDRGRETQYF
TRBD1,TRBV5-1,TRBJ1-4,.,15,TGCGCCAGCAGCTCCACAGGGGGACCTAATGAAAAACTGTTTTTT,CASSSTGGPNEKLFF
.,TRBV29-1,TRBJ1-3,.,12,TGCAGCAGTTATGGGTCTGGAAACACCATATATTTT,CSSYGSGNTIYF
TRBD1,TRBV16,TRBJ1-2,.,15,TGTGCCAGCAGCCAATCGGGCAGGGGGCGGTTTGGCTACACCTTC,CASSQSGRGRFGYTF
TRBD1,TRBV15,TRBJ1-5,many,16,TGTGCCACCAGCCTAGACAGGGTTAATAGCAATCAGCCCCAGCATTTT,CATSLDRVNSNQPQHF
.,TRBV7-9,TRBJ1-1,.,16,TGTGCCAGCAGCGTAGGGGCCGGGGGGGCGCTAACTGAAGCTTTCTTT,CASSVGAGGALTEAFF
.,TRBV7-9,TRBJ1-3,few,15,TGTGCCAGCAGCGTGGGACATCACTCTGGAAACACCATATATTTT,CASSVGHHSGNTIYF
.,TRBV2,TRBJ1-2,.,14,TGTGCCAGCAGTGAACCGGCGGCTAACTATGGCTACACCTTC,CASSEPAANYGYTF
.,TRBV7-8,TRBJ1-1,many,15,TGTGCCAGCAGCTTATCCAGGGTAGAGGGGACTGAAGCTTTCTTT,CASSLSRVEGTEAFF
.,TRBV19,TRBJ1-3,.,14,TGTGCCAGTAGTATTCTAGAGGCTGGAAACACCATATATTTT,CASSILEAGNTIYF
.,TRBV10-3,TRBJ1-5,.,15,TGTGCCATCAGTGAGTCGGGGGGGAACCATCAGCCCCAGCATTTT,CAISESGGNHQPQHF
.,TRBV24-1,TRBJ1-5,few,15,TGTGCCACCAGTGAGCCCGGGGGCGGAAATCAGCCCCAGCATTTT,CATSEPGGGNQPQHF
.,TRBV7-9,TRBJ1-3,many,17,TGTGCCAGCAGCCAAGGATCTAGTGTGGGCTCTGGAAACACCATATATTTT,CASSQGSSVGSGNTIYF